These 25 T cell receptor beta chains originate from one sample sequenced in a study of T cell responses to AZD1222 COVID-19 vaccine. Here immunoSEQ multiplex PCR was the method, and the copy in TCRdb shows in-frame clones only, minus some. The sample lists 90,000 to 100,000 clones, around nine tenths occurring once. The sequences come from peripheral blood, collected 28 days after the second AZD1222 dose. These receptors originate from an adult who received the AZD1222 COVID-19 vaccine.

V and J are TRBV28 and TRBJ1-2; TRBD1 might be the D (6 bases). Germline assignment: CDR1 MDHEN and CDR2 SYDVKM. V was shortened by 7 bases and J by 7 bases, with 19 bases between the two germline ends. The length of the CDR3 is 14 residues. CDR3 in DNA: TGTGCCAGCACTGAGGGGACAAACCTTCTTGGCTACACCTTC. It yields the protein CASTEGTNLLGYTF.

The J gene is TRBJ2-5, the V gene TRBV6-2 or TRBV6-3; tentative D call: TRBD1 (5 bases). The V gene lost 2 bases and the J gene lost 2 bases, with 9 bases spanning the gap. This CDR3 contains 14 residues. Germline loops: CDR1 MNHEY, CDR2 SVGEGT. The CDR3 region is CASSYNRQQETQYF. CDR3 DNA: TGTGCCAGCAGTTACAACAGGCAGCAAGAGACCCAGTACTTC.

The rearrangement links TRBV9 to TRBJ2-1; TRBD2 matches 9 bases. V gave up 1 base and J gave up 5 bases; unmatched junction bases: 7. This CDR3 is 16 amino acids long. The germline CDR1 and CDR2 sequences are SGDLS and YYNGEE. CDR3 residues: CASSVPRASGDNEQFF. CDR3 nucleotides: TGTGCCAGCAGCGTACCTAGGGCTAGCGGGGACAATGAGCAGTTCTTC.

CDR3 amino acids: CARSLFNYGYTF. The CDR3 DNA follows: TGTGCCAGAAGCTTGTTCAACTATGGCTACACCTTC. The chain combines TRBV5-3 with TRBJ1-2, with D uncertain. TRBV5-3 is given ORF status, its function remaining uncertain. The CDR3 is 12 residues long. The germline V and J ends were trimmed by 1 base and 2 bases, with 3 bases remaining between them.

V usage is TRBV5-5 and J usage is TRBJ2-7; D is ambiguous. In germline, CDR1 is SGHKS, CDR2 YYEKEE (reference sequence). This CDR3 contains 13 residues. Trimming shortened V by 3 bases and J by 6 bases, and 13 bases separated the two germline ends. The CDR3 DNA follows: TGTGCCAGCAGCTCGACTTGGACCACCGAGCAGTACTTC. This translates into CASSSTWTTEQYF.

The chain links TRBV29-1 to TRBJ1-1; TRBD1 is a possible D gene (5 bases). Trimming removed 7 bases from V and 1 base from J, with 19 bases in between. Looked up from germline, CDR1 is SQVTM and CDR2 is ANQGSEA. The CDR3 extends over 15 amino acids. The CDR3 sequence: CSGQNGVRGNTEAFF. The CDR3 DNA sequence: TGCAGCGGACAGAATGGGGTTAGGGGGAACACTGAAGCTTTCTTT. The full variable domain, completed using reference TRBV29-1 and TRBJ1-1, is SAVISQKPSRDICQRGTSLTIQCQVDSQVTMMFWYRQQPGQSLTLIATANQGSEATYESGFVIDKFPISRPNLTFSTLTVSNMSPEDSSIYLCSGQNGVRGNTEAFFGQGTRLTVV.

The chain recombines TRBV19 with TRBJ1-5; TRBD1 matches at 7 bases. Trimming at V came to 8 bases and at J to 5 bases, leaving 6 bases not matched to a gene. CDR3 size: 13 residues. Germline V gene data show CDR1 as LNHDA and CDR2 as SQIVND (reference sequence). The CDR3 DNA reads as TGTGCCAGTTCCGGACAGGTGGATCAGCCCCAGCATTTT. Translated: CASSGQVDQPQHF. The full variable domain, its missing parts supplied by reference TRBV19 and TRBJ1-5, is DGGITQSPKYLFRKEGQNVTLSCEQNLNHDAMYWYRQDPGQGLRLIYYSQIVNDFQKGDIAEGYSVSREKKESFPLTVTSAQKNPTAFYLCASSGQVDQPQHFGDGTRLSIL.

The chain links TRBV5-1 to TRBJ1-4; 10 positions match TRBD1. V lost 4 bases, J lost 7 bases, and 7 bases stayed unmatched. There are 15 residues in the CDR3. CDR1 and CDR2 (germline): SGHRS, YFSETQ. The CDR3 coding sequence is TGCGCCAGCAGCCCGGGACAGGGGCTAGGTGAAAAACTGTTTTTT. Residues: CASSPGQGLGEKLFF.

This chain joins TRBV7-9 and TRBJ1-5, with TRBD1 identical over 9 bases. The CDR3 runs 16 residues. CDR1 is SEHNR, CDR2 FQNEAQ, per germline (reference sequence). V lost 5 bases to trimming and J lost 6 bases; unmatched junction nucleotides: 11. CDR3 region: CASSQGTGGLSQPQHF. The DNA for the CDR3 is TGTGCCAGCAGCCAAGGCACAGGGGGCTTATCTCAGCCCCAGCATTTT. The whole variable domain, filled in from reference TRBV7-9 and TRBJ1-5, reads DTGVSQNPRHKITKRGQNVTFRCDPISEHNRLYWYRQTLGQGPEFLTYFQNEAQLEKSRLLSDRFSAERPKGSFSTLEIQRTEQGDSAMYLCASSQGTGGLSQPQHFGDGTRLSIL.

J is TRBJ1-2 and V is TRBV6-5; D gene unclear. The CDR3 is 12 amino acids. Trimming stripped 5 bases from V and 6 bases from J, with 10 bases between. The germline CDR1 and CDR2 sequences are MNHEY and SVGAGI. This chain's CDR3 is CASSSQRDGYTF. CDR3 coding DNA: TGTGCCAGCAGTAGTCAGAGAGATGGCTACACCTTC.

This clone has just one count. The V gene is TRBV11-2, the J gene TRBJ2-7, with TRBD2 matching 13 bases. V was clipped by 5 bases and J by 7 bases; unmatched bases: 5. Germline V gene sequence: CDR1 SGHAT, CDR2 FQNNGV. The CDR3 consists of 14 residues. The CDR3 here is CASSRGLAGVEQYF. The DNA for the CDR3 is TGTGCCAGCAGCCGCGGACTAGCGGGAGTAGAGCAGTACTTC.

The V gene is TRBV7-6, the J gene TRBJ2-5, with 11 bases aligning to TRBD1. V gave up 1 base and J gave up 5 bases; unmatched junction bases: 3. Germline CDR1 reads SGHVS; CDR2 reads FNYEAQ. This CDR3 has 15 residues. As DNA, the CDR3 is TGTGCCAGCAGCTTAGAGGGGACAGGGGGGGAGACCCAGTACTTC. Residues: CASSLEGTGGETQYF.

This clone was seen a single time. V gene TRBV28 combines with J gene TRBJ2-7; TRBD2 aligns across 8 bases. V lost 2 bases to trimming and J lost 3 bases; unmatched junction nucleotides: 15. Germline lookup yields CDR1 MDHEN and CDR2 SYDVKM. The length of the CDR3 is 18 residues. The CDR3 DNA is TGTGCCAGCAGTTTAGTCAAGGCTCGGGAGGGATCCCACTACGAGCAGTACTTC. It is translated as CASSLVKAREGSHYEQYF.

The chain links TRBV4-1 to TRBJ1-5; D is ambiguous. The CDR3 sequence is 16 residues long. Deletions cut 1 base from V and 3 bases from J, with 13 bases between. CDR1 is MGHRA, CDR2 YSYEKL, per germline. Here the CDR3 DNA reads TGCGCCAGCAGCCAAGTTGGAGAAGGCGACAATCAGCCCCAGCATTTT. Translated: CASSQVGEGDNQPQHF.

V gene TRBV4-2 combines with J gene TRBJ1-5; D is unresolved. V dropped 0 bases and J dropped 3 bases, with 6 bases sitting between them. From germline, CDR1 is LGHNA and CDR2 YNFKEQ. The CDR3 extends over 14 amino acids. This CDR3 reads CASSQDQPNQPQHF. CDR3 bases: TGTGCCAGCAGCCAAGATCAGCCCAATCAGCCCCAGCATTTT.

The genes are TRBV19 and TRBJ2-7; TRBD1 aligns across 9 bases. The germline V gene encodes CDR1 LNHDA and CDR2 SQIVND (reference sequence). The CDR3 totals 16 residues. Germline trimming cut 3 bases from V and 4 bases from J; bases unmatched to any gene: 10. The CDR3 protein is CASSMGPPGQGYEQYF. CDR3 DNA: TGTGCCAGTAGTATGGGGCCACCGGGACAGGGTTACGAGCAGTACTTC.

This chain uses TRBV21-1 with TRBJ1-6; the table's TRBD1 call for D was not verified on the DNA. TRBV21-1 has pseudogene status. The CDR3 runs to 15 residues. In nucleotides, the CDR3 is TGTGCCAGCAGCGCCGGACAGGGCACAAATTCACCCCTCCACTTT. Residues: CASSAGQGTNSPLHF.

The chain couples TRBV19 to TRBJ1-6; 9 bases agree with TRBD1. The J segment lost 7 bases and the V segment lost 3 bases, leaving 1 base of the junction unmatched. Germline V CDR1 and CDR2: LNHDA, SQIVND (reference sequence). The CDR3 is 14 residues long. CDR3 in DNA: TGTGCCAGTAGTATGGGGACAGGGAATTCACCCCTCCACTTT. This codes for CASSMGTGNSPLHF.

This clone was observed a handful of times. The chain combines TRBV9 with TRBJ1-5, with 9 bases that match TRBD1. The ends lost 4 bases at V and 0 bases at J; junction bases unmatched: 8. The CDR3 loop spans 17 amino acids. Germline V gene lookup returns CDR1 SGDLS and CDR2 YYNGEE. CDR3 DNA sequence: TGTGCCAGCAGCCTCGGGACAGGGTCCTATAGCAATCAGCCCCAGCATTTT. Translating gives CASSLGTGSYSNQPQHF.

On this clone itself: The germline gene is not matched at one end of the junction; a read error may be the cause. The chain joins TRBV12-3 or TRBV12-4 to TRBJ2-2; D ambiguous. This CDR3 region has 12 residues. The CDR3 DNA follows: TGTGCCAGCAATTTATTCACCGGGGAGCTGTTTTTT. Translation: CASNLFTGELFF.

The V and J genes are TRBV5-6 and TRBJ1-2, with 11 bases fitting TRBD1. Germline assignment: CDR1 SGHDT and CDR2 YYEEEE. This CDR3 is built from 14 residues. V dropped 3 bases and J dropped 7; count of bases not matched to a gene: 5. In DNA form, the CDR3 reads TGTGCCAGCAGCTACAAGGACAGGGGGCTTGGCTACACCTTC. Translating it yields CASSYKDRGLGYTF.

The rearrangement links TRBV19 to TRBJ2-7; D is tentatively TRBD1 or TRBD2 (6 bases each). The length of the CDR3 is 13 residues. CDR1 and CDR2 (germline): LNHDA, SQIVND (reference sequence). V was pared by 5 bases and J by 4 bases, with 12 bases between. The CDR3 protein is CASSPGGGYEQYF. CDR3 DNA: TGTGCCAGTAGTCCCGGAGGGGGGTACGAGCAGTACTTC.

The V call is TRBV5-5, the J call TRBJ1-2; no reliable D call. The CDR3 is made up of 12 amino acids. Germline V CDR1 and CDR2: SGHKS, YYEKEE (reference sequence). V was cut by 0 bases and J by 6 bases, with 6 bases left in between. The CDR3 loop is CASSLGYDGYTF. The CDR3, as DNA: TGTGCCAGCAGCTTGGGATACGATGGCTACACCTTC.

The V and J genes are TRBV5-1 and TRBJ2-7; perhaps TRBD2 as D (6 bases). Germline V gene sequence: CDR1 SGHRS, CDR2 YFSETQ. Trimming pared 1 base from V and 4 bases from J, leaving 12 bases between. The CDR3 contains 14 residues. The CDR3 loop reads CASSLQRGRYEQYF. The CDR3 DNA reads as TGCGCCAGCAGCTTGCAACGGGGGAGGTACGAGCAGTACTTC.

The V gene is TRBV20-1, the J gene TRBJ1-1, with a weak D call TRBD1 (6 bases). This CDR3 comprises 14 residues. V was pared by 3 bases and J by 2 bases, with 13 bases between. Germline loops: CDR1 DFQATT, CDR2 SNEGSKA (reference sequence). CDR3 sequence: CSASMGTLNTEAFF. The CDR3 DNA follows: TGCAGTGCTAGTATGGGGACACTAAACACTGAAGCTTTCTTT.